This is a list of T cell receptor beta chains from one sample in a study of blood T cell repertoires in COVID-19. Data came from immunoSEQ multiplex PCR; TCRdb stores just in-frame clones and leaves some out. The sample carries under 200,000 clones, about 86% recorded once. Sequenced sample: peripheral blood. These receptors came from a woman between 70 and 85 years old with COVID-19, enrolled during active disease. Each CDR3 is given with its conserved first and last residue. D genes are given only for firm matches. Size values are once, few and many counts, or a class for expanded clones, and some rows have none.

v_gene	j_gene	d_gene	abundance	CDR3aa	CDR3nt
TRBV6-5	TRBJ2-3	TRBD1	-	CASSGQGALEDTQYF	TGTGCCAGCAGCGGACAGGGGGCCCTCGAGGATACGCAGTATTTT
TRBV27	TRBJ1-1	TRBD1	-	CASSFRGGRLVSEAFF	TGTGCCAGCAGTTTTCGAGGGGGCCGCCTCGTTAGTGAAGCTTTCTTT
TRBV4-1	TRBJ2-1	TRBD2	-	CASSQDPQRGSREQFF	TGCGCCAGCAGCCAAGATCCCCAGCGGGGGTCCCGCGAGCAGTTCTTC
TRBV5-4	TRBJ1-4	-	few	CASSLRRQATNEKLFF	TGTGCCAGCAGCTTGCGGCGACAGGCAACTAATGAAAAACTGTTTTTT
TRBV7-9	TRBJ1-4	-	-	CASRRTAANEKLFF	TGTGCCAGCAGACGGACAGCAGCTAATGAAAAACTGTTTTTT
TRBV5-4	TRBJ1-4	TRBD1	-	CASSLQGNEKLFF	TGTGCCAGCAGCTTACAGGGGAATGAAAAACTGTTTTTT
TRBV12-3/TRBV12-4	TRBJ1-3	-	-	CASTQAGNTIYF	TGTGCCAGCACCCAGGCTGGAAACACCATATATTTT
TRBV11-2	TRBJ2-3	TRBD1	few	CASSFTGTGVADTQYF	TGTGCCAGCAGCTTTACCGGGACAGGGGTGGCAGATACGCAGTATTTT
TRBV29-1	TRBJ2-2	-	once	CSVDRTGTGELFF	TGCAGCGTTGATAGAACAGGGACCGGGGAGCTGTTTTTT
TRBV7-3	TRBJ2-3	-	once	CASSLNGGRTDTQYF	TGTGCCAGCAGCCTCAATGGGGGCCGCACAGATACGCAGTATTTT
TRBV18	TRBJ2-4	TRBD1	once	CASSPPGQGALAKNIQYF	TGTGCCAGCTCACCGCCAGGACAGGGGGCATTGGCCAAAAACATTCAGTACTTC
TRBV10-3	TRBJ1-5	-	-	CASAPTEASNQPQHF	TGTGCCAGCGCCCCGACAGAAGCGTCCAATCAGCCCCAGCATTTT
TRBV5-1	TRBJ1-1	TRBD1	-	CASSPTDRLSTEAFF	TGCGCCAGCAGCCCGACGGACAGGCTGAGCACTGAAGCTTTCTTT
TRBV24-1	TRBJ2-5	-	once	CATSDPDRQETQYF	TGTGCCACCAGTGATCCAGACAGGCAAGAGACCCAGTACTTC
TRBV6-5	TRBJ2-2	TRBD1	-	CATSLKGGRTGELFF	TGTGCCACCAGCCTTAAAGGGGGCAGGACCGGGGAGCTGTTTTTT
TRBV5-1	TRBJ1-1	TRBD1	-	CASSLAGLDRVGDNTEAFF	TGCGCCAGCAGCTTGGCGGGGCTAGACAGGGTGGGCGATAACACTGAAGCTTTCTTT
TRBV4-2	TRBJ2-7	-	-	CASSQAPGLSYEQYF	TGTGCCAGCAGCCAGGCCCCGGGACTTTCCTACGAGCAGTACTTC
TRBV29-1	TRBJ2-5	TRBD2	-	CRVGGPGGGETQYF	TGCCGCGTGGGGGGCCCGGGGGGGGGCGAGACCCAGTACTTC
TRBV27	TRBJ1-6	TRBD1	once	CASSSPGQGVVSPLHF	TGTGCCAGCAGTTCACCCGGACAGGGGGTTGTTTCACCCCTCCACTTT
TRBV13	TRBJ2-7	-	-	CASSINSYEQYF	TGTGCCAGCAGCATAAACTCCTACGAGCAGTACTTC
TRBV7-8	TRBJ1-3	TRBD1	-	CASSLVGTGAGNTIYF	TGTGCCAGCAGCTTAGTTGGGACAGGGGCTGGAAACACCATATATTTT
TRBV5-3	TRBJ2-7	-	-	CARSPGTQNRPSYEQYF	TGTGCCAGAAGCCCGGGAACCCAGAACCGCCCGTCCTACGAGCAGTACTTC
TRBV9	TRBJ2-1	-	-	CASSVSGSSYNEQFF	TGTGCCAGCAGCGTTAGCGGAAGCTCCTACAATGAGCAGTTCTTC
TRBV3-1/TRBV3-2	TRBJ2-5	TRBD2	once	CASSTGLHQTQYF	TGTGCCAGCAGCACGGGACTACACCAGACCCAGTACTTC
TRBV28	TRBJ1-6	TRBD1	-	CASLPHRGDSPLHF	TGTGCCAGCTTACCTCACAGGGGGGATTCACCCCTCCACTTT
TRBV7-8	TRBJ2-1	-	-	CASSLDSNNEQFF	TGTGCCAGCAGCTTGGACAGTAACAATGAGCAGTTCTTC
TRBV5-4	TRBJ1-2	-	-	CASSLGSGNGYTF	TGTGCCAGCAGCTTGGGCTCAGGGAATGGCTATACCTTC
TRBV9	TRBJ1-6	-	-	CASSVAGSSVSNSPLHF	TGTGCCAGCAGCGTAGCTGGCAGTTCCGTTTCTAATTCACCCCTCCACTTT
TRBV2	TRBJ2-7	TRBD1	-	CASSEMGTGGYEQYF	TGTGCCAGCAGTGAAATGGGGACAGGAGGCTACGAGCAGTACTTC
TRBV28	TRBJ1-2	TRBD1	-	CAIQQGATYGYTF	TGTGCCATCCAACAGGGGGCGACTTATGGCTACACCTTC
TRBV28	TRBJ1-3	-	-	CASTWDTGNTIYF	TGTGCCAGCACCTGGGACACCGGGAACACCATATATTTT
TRBV4-1	TRBJ2-1	TRBD2	-	CASSLPGGGDNEQFF	TGCGCCAGCAGCCTCCCTGGCGGGGGGGATAATGAGCAGTTCTTC
TRBV28	TRBJ2-7	TRBD2	once	CASSPPGGGLIYEQYF	TGTGCCAGCAGTCCCCCGGGGGGAGGGCTGATCTACGAGCAGTACTTC
TRBV5-1	TRBJ2-5	-	-	CASSFGEKETQYF	TGCGCCAGCAGCTTTGGGGAGAAAGAGACCCAGTACTTC
TRBV5-6	TRBJ2-3	TRBD2	-	CASSLPTSGGADTQYF	TGTGCCAGCAGCTTGCCGACTAGCGGGGGGGCAGATACGCAGTATTTT
TRBV7-7	TRBJ1-1	-	few	CASSATVNTEAFF	TGTGCCAGCAGCGCGACAGTGAACACTGAAGCTTTCTTT
TRBV2	TRBJ1-5	-	-	CASSNILSNQPQHF	TGTGCCAGCAGTAACATTCTTAGCAATCAGCCCCAGCATTTT
TRBV7-9	TRBJ2-1	TRBD1	-	CASSNGDRGIYNEQFF	TGTGCCAGCAGCAATGGGGACAGAGGAATCTACAATGAGCAGTTCTTC
TRBV7-9	TRBJ1-2	-	-	CASSSRTVTTNYGYTF	TGTGCCAGCAGCTCAAGGACTGTTACGACTAACTATGGCTACACCTTC
TRBV18	TRBJ1-2	TRBD1	-	CASSPLSGDSSTEGYGYTF	TGTGCCAGCTCACCGCTTTCTGGGGACAGTTCCACCGAAGGCTATGGCTACACCTTC
TRBV9	TRBJ1-2	TRBD1	-	CASSAQKGTGSNYGYTF	TGTGCCAGCAGCGCTCAAAAAGGGACAGGCTCCAACTATGGCTACACCTTC